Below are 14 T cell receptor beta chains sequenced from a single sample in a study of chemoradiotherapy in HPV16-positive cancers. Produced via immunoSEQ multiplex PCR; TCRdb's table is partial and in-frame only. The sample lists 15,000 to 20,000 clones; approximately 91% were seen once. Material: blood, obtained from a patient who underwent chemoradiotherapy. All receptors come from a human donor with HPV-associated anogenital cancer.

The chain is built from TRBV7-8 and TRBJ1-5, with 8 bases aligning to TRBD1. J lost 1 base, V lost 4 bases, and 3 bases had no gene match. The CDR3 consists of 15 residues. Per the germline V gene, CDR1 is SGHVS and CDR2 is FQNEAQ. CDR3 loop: CASSSTGASNQPQHF. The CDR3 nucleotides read TGTGCCAGCAGCTCGACAGGGGCCAGCAATCAGCCCCAGCATTTT.

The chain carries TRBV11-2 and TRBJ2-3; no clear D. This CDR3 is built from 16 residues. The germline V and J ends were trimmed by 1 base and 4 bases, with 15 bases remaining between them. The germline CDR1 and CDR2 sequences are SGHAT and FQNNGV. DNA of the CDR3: TGTGCCAGCAGCTTAGGATATACACGGAGCGCAGATACGCAGTATTTT. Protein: CASSLGYTRSADTQYF.

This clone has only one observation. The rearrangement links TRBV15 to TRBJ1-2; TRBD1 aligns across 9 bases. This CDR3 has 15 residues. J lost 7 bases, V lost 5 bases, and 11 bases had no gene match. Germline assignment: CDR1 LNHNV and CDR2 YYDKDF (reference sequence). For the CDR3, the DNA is TGTGCCACCAGCCCTCGGACAGGGGAGTTCGGTGGCTACACCTTC. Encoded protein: CATSPRTGEFGGYTF.

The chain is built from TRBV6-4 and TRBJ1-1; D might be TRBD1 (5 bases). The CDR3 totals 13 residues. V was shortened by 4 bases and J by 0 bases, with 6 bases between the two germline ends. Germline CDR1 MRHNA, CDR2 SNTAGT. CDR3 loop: CASSATVNTEAFF. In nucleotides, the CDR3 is TGTGCCAGCAGTGCGACAGTGAACACTGAAGCTTTCTTT.

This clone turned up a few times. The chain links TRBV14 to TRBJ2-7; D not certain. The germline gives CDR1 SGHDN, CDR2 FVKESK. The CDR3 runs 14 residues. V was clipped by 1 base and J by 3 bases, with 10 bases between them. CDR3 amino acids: CASSQGARYYEQYV. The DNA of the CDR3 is TGTGCCAGCAGCCAAGGCGCTAGATACTACGAGCAGTACGTC.

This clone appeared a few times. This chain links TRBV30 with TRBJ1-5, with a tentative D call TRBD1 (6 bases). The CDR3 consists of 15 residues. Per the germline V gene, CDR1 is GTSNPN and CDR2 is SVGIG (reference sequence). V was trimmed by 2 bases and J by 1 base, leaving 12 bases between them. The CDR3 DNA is TGTGCCTGGAGTAGGGGGGCGCAAAGCAATCAGCCCCAGCATTTT. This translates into CAWSRGAQSNQPQHF.

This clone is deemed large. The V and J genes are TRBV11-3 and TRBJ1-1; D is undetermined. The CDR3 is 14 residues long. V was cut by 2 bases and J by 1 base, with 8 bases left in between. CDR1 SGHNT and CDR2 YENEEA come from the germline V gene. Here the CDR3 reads CASSLSAGNTEAFF. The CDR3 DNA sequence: TGTGCCAGCAGCTTATCTGCGGGGAACACTGAAGCTTTCTTT.

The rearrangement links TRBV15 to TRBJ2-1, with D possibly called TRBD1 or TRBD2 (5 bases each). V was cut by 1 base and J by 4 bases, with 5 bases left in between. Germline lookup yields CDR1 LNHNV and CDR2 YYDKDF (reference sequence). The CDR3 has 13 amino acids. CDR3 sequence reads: CATSRGGYNEQFF. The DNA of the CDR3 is TGTGCCACCAGCAGAGGGGGGTACAATGAGCAGTTCTTC.

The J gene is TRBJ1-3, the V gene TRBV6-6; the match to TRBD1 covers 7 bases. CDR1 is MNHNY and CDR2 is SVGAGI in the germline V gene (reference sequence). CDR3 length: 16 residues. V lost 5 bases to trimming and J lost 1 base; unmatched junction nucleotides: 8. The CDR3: CASSNTPGGSGNTIYF. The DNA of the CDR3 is TGTGCCAGCAGTAATACGCCAGGGGGTTCTGGAAACACCATATATTTT.

CDR3 region: CAWSVTRVGYGYTF. CDR3 sequence (DNA): TGTGCCTGGAGTGTGACGAGGGTTGGGTATGGCTACACCTTC. The V gene is TRBV30, the J gene TRBJ1-2; D remains unclear. Looked up from germline, CDR1 is GTSNPN and CDR2 is SVGIG (reference sequence). Trimming pared 0 bases from V and 5 bases from J, leaving 13 bases between. The CDR3 has 14 residues.

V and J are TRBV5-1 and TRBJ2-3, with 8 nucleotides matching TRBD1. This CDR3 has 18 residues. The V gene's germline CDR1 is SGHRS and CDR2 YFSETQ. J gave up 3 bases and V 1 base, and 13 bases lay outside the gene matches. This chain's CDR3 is CASSLRTTTGTGTDTQYF. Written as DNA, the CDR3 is TGCGCCAGCAGCTTGCGGACAACCACCGGGACAGGAACAGATACGCAGTATTTT.

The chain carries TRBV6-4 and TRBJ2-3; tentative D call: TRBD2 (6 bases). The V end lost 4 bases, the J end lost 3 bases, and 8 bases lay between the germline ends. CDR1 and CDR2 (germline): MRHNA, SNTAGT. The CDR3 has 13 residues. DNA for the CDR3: TGTGCCAGCAGTGCTAGCGAGACAGATACGCAGTATTTT. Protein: CASSASETDTQYF.

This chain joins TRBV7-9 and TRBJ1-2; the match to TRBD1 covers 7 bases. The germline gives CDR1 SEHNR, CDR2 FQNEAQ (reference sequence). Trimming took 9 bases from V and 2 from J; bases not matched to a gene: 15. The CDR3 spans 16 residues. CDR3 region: CASQPPHRGQNYGYTF. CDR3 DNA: TGTGCCAGTCAACCCCCCCACAGGGGACAGAACTATGGCTACACCTTC.

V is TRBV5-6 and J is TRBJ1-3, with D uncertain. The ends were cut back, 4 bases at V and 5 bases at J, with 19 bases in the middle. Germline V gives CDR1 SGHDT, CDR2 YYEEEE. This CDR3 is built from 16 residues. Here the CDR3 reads CASSPYGQGLRNTIYF. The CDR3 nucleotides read TGTGCCAGCAGCCCCTATGGCCAAGGCCTTCGAAACACCATATATTTT. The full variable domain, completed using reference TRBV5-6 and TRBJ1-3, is DAGVTQSPTHLIKTRGQQVTLRCSPKSGHDTVSWYQQALGQGPQFIFQYYEEEERQRGNFPDRFSGHQFPNYSSELNVNALLLGDSALYLCASSPYGQGLRNTIYFGEGSWLTVV.